This T cell receptor (beta chain) is drawn from a study of OX40 agonist ivuxolimab in advanced cancers. TCRdb's copy holds only in-frame clones and misses some; the assay was immunoSEQ multiplex PCR. This sample has approximately 50,000 clones; 84% occur once, and the top ten carry 0.5% to 0.7%. This CDR3 region has 14 residues. Unmatched junction bases numbered 9, after V lost 6 bases and J lost 11 bases. Germline CDR1 MGHRA, CDR2 YSYEKL. The sequences come from CD4+ or CD8+ T cells sorted from blood, collected in a trial of the OX40 agonist ivuxolimab. This receptor was obtained from an adult with an advanced solid tumor such as melanoma, head and neck, liver or kidney cancer. The V call is TRBV4-1, the J call TRBJ2-3; 12 bases fit TRBD2. The CDR3 protein is CASRRIPGLAGQYF. The CDR3 nucleotides read TGCGCCAGCAGACGAATCCCGGGACTAGCGGGGCAGTATTTT.